The rows below give T cell receptor beta chains drawn from one sample of a study of blood T cell repertoires in COVID-19. Sequencing used immunoSEQ multiplex PCR; TCRdb keeps in-frame clones, though not all of them. Seen here are 100,000 to 150,000 clones, around 88% observed once, and the top ten hold around a tenth. The sequenced material came from peripheral blood. The receptor set was obtained from a man aged 45-65 years with acute or convalescent COVID-19. CDR3s include the opening cysteine and the closing phenylalanine or tryptophan. The order of the fields is J gene, D gene, V gene, clone size, CDR3 protein, CDR3 DNA. A D gene is named only where the DNA matches it firmly. Only part of the rows carry a size: once, few, many, or a class if the clone is expanded.

>TRBJ1-2|-|TRBV2|-
CASSDWHGYTF
TGTGCCAGCAGTGACTGGCATGGCTACACCTTC
>TRBJ1-1|-|TRBV7-3|-
CASSPDSIGNTEAFF
TGTGCCAGCAGCCCGGACTCTATTGGGAACACTGAAGCTTTCTTT
>TRBJ1-1|-|TRBV7-8|-
CASSSRAYPSNTEAFF
TGTGCCAGCAGCTCCCGAGCCTATCCGTCGAACACTGAAGCTTTCTTT
>TRBJ1-6|-|TRBV12-3/TRBV12-4|-
CASSRTVESPLHF
TGTGCCAGCAGTCGTACAGTGGAATCACCCCTCCACTTT
>TRBJ2-3|TRBD1|TRBV3-1/TRBV3-2|-
CASSSRQGSDTQYF
TGTGCCAGCAGCTCTCGACAGGGGTCAGATACGCAGTATTTT
>TRBJ1-2|-|TRBV5-1|-
CASSSRPGGNSGYTF
TGCGCCAGCAGCTCCCGACCGGGGGGGAATAGTGGCTACACCTTC
>TRBJ2-5|TRBD2|TRBV10-1|-
CASSRPGLDQETQYF
TGCGCCAGCAGCCGACCGGGACTAGATCAAGAGACCCAGTACTTC
>TRBJ1-4|-|TRBV10-3|-
CAISESQTPTNEKLFF
TGTGCCATCAGTGAGTCCCAGACACCAACTAATGAAAAACTGTTTTTT
>TRBJ1-4|-|TRBV6-5|-
CASRRVLNEKLFF
TGTGCCAGCAGACGGGTACTTAATGAAAAACTGTTTTTT
>TRBJ1-2|-|TRBV28|-
CASSLLGLAYGYTF
TGTGCCAGCAGTTTACTGGGACTTGCATATGGCTACACCTTC
>TRBJ2-7|-|TRBV3-1/TRBV3-2|-
CASSPRLSSSSYEQYF
TGTGCCAGCAGCCCCCGCCTCTCTAGTAGCTCCTACGAGCAGTACTTC
>TRBJ1-2|-|TRBV11-2|-
CASSWGGDGYTF
TGTGCCAGCTCCTGGGGGGGAGATGGCTACACCTTC
>TRBJ2-1|-|TRBV21-1|-
CASSFHRGVYNEQFF
TGTGCCAGCAGCTTCCACAGGGGGGTCTACAATGAGCAGTTCTTC
>TRBJ2-2|-|TRBV5-1|once
CASSLRSRRSWNTGELFF
TGCGCCAGCAGCTTGCGGTCTCGTCGCTCCTGGAACACCGGGGAGCTGTTTTTT
>TRBJ1-2|-|TRBV6-1|-
CASSEYRAGGYTF
TGTGCCAGCAGTGAATACAGGGCTGGGGGCTACACCTTC